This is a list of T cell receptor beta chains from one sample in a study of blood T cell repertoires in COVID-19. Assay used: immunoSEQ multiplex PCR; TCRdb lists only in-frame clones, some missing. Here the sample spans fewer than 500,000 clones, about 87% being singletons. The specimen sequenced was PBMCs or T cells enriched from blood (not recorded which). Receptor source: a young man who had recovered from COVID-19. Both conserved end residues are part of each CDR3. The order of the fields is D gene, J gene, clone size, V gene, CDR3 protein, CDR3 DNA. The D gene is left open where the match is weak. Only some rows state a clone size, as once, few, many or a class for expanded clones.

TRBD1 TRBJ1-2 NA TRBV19 CASSADRGAIFSGYTF TGTGCCAGTAGCGCGGACAGGGGCGCAATTTTTAGTGGCTACACCTTC
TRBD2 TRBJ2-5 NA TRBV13 CASSRPSGIRQETQYF TGTGCCAGCAGCAGGCCTAGCGGAATAAGGCAAGAGACCCAGTACTTC
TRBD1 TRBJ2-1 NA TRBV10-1 CASSRGIYNEQFF TGCGCCAGCAGCAGGGGGATTTACAATGAGCAGTTCTTC
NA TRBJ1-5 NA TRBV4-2 CASSQDLGARQPQHF TGTGCCAGCAGCCAAGATCTGGGGGCCAGGCAGCCCCAGCATTTT
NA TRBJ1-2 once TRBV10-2 CASSGTDEFYGYTF TGCGCCAGCAGTGGGACAGATGAATTCTATGGCTACACCTTC
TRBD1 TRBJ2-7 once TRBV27 CASSYLGQAHSYEQYF TGTGCCAGCAGTTATTTGGGACAGGCCCACTCCTACGAGCAGTACTTC
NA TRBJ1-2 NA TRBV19 CASSIEQGVDYGYTF TGTGCCAGTAGTATAGAACAGGGAGTGGACTATGGCTACACCTTC
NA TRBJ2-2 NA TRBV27 CASSLEPNTGELFF TGTGCCAGCAGTTTAGAGCCAAACACCGGGGAGCTGTTTTTT
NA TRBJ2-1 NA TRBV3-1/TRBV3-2 CASSPSRSPYNEQFF TGTGCCAGCAGCCCTTCGCGCTCTCCCTACAATGAGCAGTTCTTC
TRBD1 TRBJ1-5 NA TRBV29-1 CSVDPGGGQPQHF TGCAGCGTTGACCCAGGGGGCGGACAGCCCCAGCATTTT
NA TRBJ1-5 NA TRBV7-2 CASSFKGEINQPQHF TGTGCCAGCAGTTTTAAGGGGGAAATCAATCAGCCCCAGCATTTT
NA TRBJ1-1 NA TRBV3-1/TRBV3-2 CASSLEGVAKAFF TGTGCCAGCAGCCTAGAAGGGGTCGCTAAAGCTTTCTTT
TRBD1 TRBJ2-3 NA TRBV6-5 CATQVGQLTDTQYF TGTGCCACCCAAGTGGGACAGCTGACAGATACGCAGTATTTT
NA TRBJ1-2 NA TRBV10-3 CAISESVFYGYTF TGTGCCATCAGTGAGTCTGTCTTCTATGGCTACACCTTC
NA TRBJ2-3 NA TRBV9 CASSVAGGHYTQYF TGTGCCAGCAGCGTAGCGGGGGGCCATTATACGCAGTATTTT
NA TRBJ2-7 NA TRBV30 CAWSVLDRLGYEQYF TGTGCCTGGAGTGTACTCGACAGACTCGGGTACGAGCAGTACTTC
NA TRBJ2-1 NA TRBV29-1 CSVSQLTGGYNEQFF TGCAGCGTTTCCCAATTAACGGGTGGGTACAATGAGCAGTTCTTC
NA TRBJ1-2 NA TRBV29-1 CSVDTYGYTF TGCAGCGTGGACACCTATGGCTACACCTTC
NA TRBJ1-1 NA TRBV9 CASSVVLATEAFF TGTGCCAGCAGCGTAGTTTTGGCCACTGAAGCTTTCTTT
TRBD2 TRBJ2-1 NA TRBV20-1 CSASGAAGGTNEQFF TGCAGTGCTAGTGGGGCAGCGGGGGGCACAAATGAGCAGTTCTTC
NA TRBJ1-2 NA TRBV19 CASSDSWDTGYTF TGTGCCAGTAGCGACTCGTGGGACACTGGCTACACCTTC
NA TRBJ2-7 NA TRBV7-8 CASSLRPGDEQYF TGTGCCAGCAGCTTAAGGCCCGGAGACGAGCAGTACTTC
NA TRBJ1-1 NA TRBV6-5 CASSPDWNTEAFF TGTGCCAGCAGCCCCGACTGGAACACTGAAGCTTTCTTT
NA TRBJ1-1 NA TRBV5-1 CASSSDTMGTEAFF TGCGCCAGCAGCTCGGACACAATGGGTACTGAAGCTTTCTTT
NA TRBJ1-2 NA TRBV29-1 CSVEGRVIGGYGYTF TGCAGCGTTGAAGGCAGGGTAATCGGGGGGTATGGCTACACCTTC
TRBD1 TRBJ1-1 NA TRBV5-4 CASSPRTGFGTEAFF TGTGCCAGCAGCCCCCGGACAGGGTTTGGGACTGAAGCTTTCTTT
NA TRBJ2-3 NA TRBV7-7 CASSIRLGPTDTQYF TGTGCTAGCAGCATCCGTTTGGGGCCCACAGATACGCAGTATTTT
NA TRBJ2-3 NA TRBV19 CASSIRQPTDTQYF TGTGCCAGTAGTATCCGACAGCCAACAGATACGCAGTATTTT
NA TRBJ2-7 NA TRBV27 CASRSTGLGEQYF TGTGCCAGCAGGTCCACAGGGTTGGGCGAGCAGTACTTC
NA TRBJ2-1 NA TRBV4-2 CASSQESSSEQFF TGTGCCAGCAGCCAAGAAAGTAGCAGTGAGCAGTTCTTC
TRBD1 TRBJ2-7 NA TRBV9 CASSVGTGSYYEQYF TGTGCCAGCAGCGTCGGGACAGGGTCCTACTACGAGCAGTACTTC
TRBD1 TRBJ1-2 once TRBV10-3 CAISELGQVFGYTF TGTGCCATCAGTGAGTTGGGACAGGTGTTTGGCTACACCTTC
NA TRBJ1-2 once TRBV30 CASEPPRGLYGYTF TGTGCCTCCGAGCCCCCCCGTGGGCTCTATGGCTACACCTTC
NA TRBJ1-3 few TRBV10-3 CAITEGVSGNTIYF TGTGCCATCACCGAGGGTGTCTCTGGAAACACCATATATTTT
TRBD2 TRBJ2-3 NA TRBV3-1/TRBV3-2 CASSQGTLAGGLLLPDTQYF TGTGCCAGCAGCCAAGGTACTCTAGCGGGGGGCCTGCTGTTGCCAGATACGCAGTATTTT
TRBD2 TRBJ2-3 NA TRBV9 CASSVELGGGGVGDTQYF TGTGCCAGCAGCGTAGAATTGGGCGGCGGGGGGGTAGGTGATACGCAGTATTTT
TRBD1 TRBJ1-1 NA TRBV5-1 CASSGGTVTEAFF TGCGCCAGTTCTGGGGGGACAGTCACTGAAGCTTTCTTT
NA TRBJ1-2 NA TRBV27 CASGGARDLYGYTF TGTGCCAGCGGTGGGGCGCGAGACCTCTATGGCTACACCTTC
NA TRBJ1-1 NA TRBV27 CATLGHMNTEAFF TGTGCAACCCTGGGACACATGAACACTGAAGCTTTCTTT
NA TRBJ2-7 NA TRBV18 CASSPFLENEQYF TGTGCCAGCTCACCCTTTTTGGAGAACGAGCAGTACTTC
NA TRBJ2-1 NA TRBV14 CASSLVGANEQFF TGTGCCAGCAGCCTGGTAGGGGCCAACGAGCAGTTCTTC